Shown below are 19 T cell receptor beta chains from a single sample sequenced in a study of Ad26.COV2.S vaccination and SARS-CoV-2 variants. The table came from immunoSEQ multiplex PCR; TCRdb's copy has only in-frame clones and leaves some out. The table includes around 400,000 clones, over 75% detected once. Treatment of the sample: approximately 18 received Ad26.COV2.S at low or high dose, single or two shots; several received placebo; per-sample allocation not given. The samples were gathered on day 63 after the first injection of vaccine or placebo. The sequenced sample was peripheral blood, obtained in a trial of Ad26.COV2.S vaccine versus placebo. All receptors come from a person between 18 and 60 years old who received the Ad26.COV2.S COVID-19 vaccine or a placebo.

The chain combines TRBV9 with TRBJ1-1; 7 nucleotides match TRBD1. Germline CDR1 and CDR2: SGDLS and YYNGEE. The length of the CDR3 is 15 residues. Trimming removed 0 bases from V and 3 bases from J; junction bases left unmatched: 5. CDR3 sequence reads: CASSVVGGGDTEAFF. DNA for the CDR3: TGTGCCAGCAGCGTAGTCGGAGGGGGCGACACTGAAGCTTTCTTT.

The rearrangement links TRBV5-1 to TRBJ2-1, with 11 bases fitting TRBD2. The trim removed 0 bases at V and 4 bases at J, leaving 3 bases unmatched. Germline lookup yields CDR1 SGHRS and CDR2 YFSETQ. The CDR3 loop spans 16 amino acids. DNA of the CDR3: TGCGCCAGCAGCTTGGGTGGGACTAGCGGTTACAATGAGCAGTTCTTC. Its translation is CASSLGGTSGYNEQFF.

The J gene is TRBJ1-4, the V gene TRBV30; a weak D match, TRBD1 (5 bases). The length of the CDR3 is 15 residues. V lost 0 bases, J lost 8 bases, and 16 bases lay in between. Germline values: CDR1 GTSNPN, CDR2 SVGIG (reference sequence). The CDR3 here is CAWSVQGRLYEKLFF. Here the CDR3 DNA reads TGTGCCTGGAGTGTCCAGGGACGTCTCTACGAAAAACTGTTTTTT. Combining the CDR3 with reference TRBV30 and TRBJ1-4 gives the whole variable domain SQTIHQWPATLVQPVGSPLSLECTVEGTSNPNLYWYRQAAGRGLQLLFYSVGIGQISSEVPQNLSASRPQDRQFILSSKKLLLSDSGFYLCAWSVQGRLYEKLFFGSGTQLSVL.

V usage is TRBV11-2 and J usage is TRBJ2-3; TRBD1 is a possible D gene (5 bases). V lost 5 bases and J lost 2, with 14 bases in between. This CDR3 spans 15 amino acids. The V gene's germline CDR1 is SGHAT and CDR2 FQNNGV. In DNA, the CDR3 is TGTGCCAGCAGCCTGGGGCCCGTATCCACAGATACGCAGTATTTT. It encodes CASSLGPVSTDTQYF.

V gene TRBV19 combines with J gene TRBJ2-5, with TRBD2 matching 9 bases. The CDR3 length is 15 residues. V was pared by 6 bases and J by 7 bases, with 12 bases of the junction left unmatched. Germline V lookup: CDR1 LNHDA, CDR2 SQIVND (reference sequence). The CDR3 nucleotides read TGTGCCAGTAGGGCTTTAGCGGGAGACCTGGGGACCCAGTACTTC. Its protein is CASRALAGDLGTQYF. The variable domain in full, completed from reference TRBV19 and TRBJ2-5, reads DGGITQSPKYLFRKEGQNVTLSCEQNLNHDAMYWYRQDPGQGLRLIYYSQIVNDFQKGDIAEGYSVSREKKESFPLTVTSAQKNPTAFYLCASRALAGDLGTQYFGPGTRLLVL.

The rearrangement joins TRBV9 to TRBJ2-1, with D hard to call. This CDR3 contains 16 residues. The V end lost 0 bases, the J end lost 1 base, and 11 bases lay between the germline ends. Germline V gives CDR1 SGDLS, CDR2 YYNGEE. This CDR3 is CASSVDYRRSYNEQFF. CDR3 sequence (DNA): TGTGCCAGCAGCGTAGATTATCGGCGGTCCTACAATGAGCAGTTCTTC.

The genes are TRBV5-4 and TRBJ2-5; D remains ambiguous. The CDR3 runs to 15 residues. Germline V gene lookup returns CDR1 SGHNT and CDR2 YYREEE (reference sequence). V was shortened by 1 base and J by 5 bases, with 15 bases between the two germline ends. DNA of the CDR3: TGTGCCAGCAGCTTGAAATCCCAGGCTGGTGAGACCCAGTACTTC. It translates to CASSLKSQAGETQYF.

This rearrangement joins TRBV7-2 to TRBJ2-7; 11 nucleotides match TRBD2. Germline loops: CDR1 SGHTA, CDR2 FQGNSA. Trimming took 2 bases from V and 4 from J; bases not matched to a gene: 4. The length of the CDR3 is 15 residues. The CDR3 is CASSLLAGGLYEQYF. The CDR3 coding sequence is TGTGCCAGCAGCTTACTAGCGGGAGGCTTATACGAGCAGTACTTC.

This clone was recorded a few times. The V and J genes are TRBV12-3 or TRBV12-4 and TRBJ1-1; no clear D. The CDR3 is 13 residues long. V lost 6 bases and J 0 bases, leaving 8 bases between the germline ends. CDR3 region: CASRSQMNTEAFF. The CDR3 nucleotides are TGTGCCAGCAGGTCTCAAATGAACACTGAAGCTTTCTTT.

DNA of the CDR3: TGCAGCGTTGCGGGGGGGAACACCATATCCTACAATGAGCAGTTCTTC. Translating it yields CSVAGGNTISYNEQFF. The chain recombines TRBV29-1 with TRBJ2-1; the match to TRBD2 covers 8 bases. The V gene's germline CDR1 is SQVTM and CDR2 ANQGSEA. With 4 bases clipped from V and 1 base from J, the junction kept 9 bases outside the gene matches. This CDR3 contains 16 residues.

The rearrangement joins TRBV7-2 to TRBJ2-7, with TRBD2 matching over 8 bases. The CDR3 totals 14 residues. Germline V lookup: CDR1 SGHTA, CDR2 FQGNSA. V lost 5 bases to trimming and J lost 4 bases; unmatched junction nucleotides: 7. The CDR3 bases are TGTGCCAGCAGCATCGGGAGGGGAACATACGAGCAGTACTTC. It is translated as CASSIGRGTYEQYF.

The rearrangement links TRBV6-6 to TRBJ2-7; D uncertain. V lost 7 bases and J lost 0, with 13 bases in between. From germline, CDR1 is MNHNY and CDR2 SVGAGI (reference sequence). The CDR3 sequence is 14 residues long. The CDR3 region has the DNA TGTGCCAGCACCTTTAATGGGAACTCCTACGAGCAGTACTTC. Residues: CASTFNGNSYEQYF.

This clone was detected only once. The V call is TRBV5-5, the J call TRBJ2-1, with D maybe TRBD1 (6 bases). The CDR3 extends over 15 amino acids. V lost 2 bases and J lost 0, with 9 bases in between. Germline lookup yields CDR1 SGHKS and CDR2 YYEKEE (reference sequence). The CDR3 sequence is CASSLQGNSYNEQFF. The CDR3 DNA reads TGTGCCAGCAGCTTACAGGGAAACTCCTACAATGAGCAGTTCTTC.

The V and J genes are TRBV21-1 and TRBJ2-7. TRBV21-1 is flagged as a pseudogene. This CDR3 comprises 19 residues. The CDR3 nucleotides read TGTGCCAGCCCCTCCCTCTGGCGGGACACAGTTCCTACTCTACGGGAGCAGTACTTC. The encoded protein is CASPSLWRDTVPTLREQYF.

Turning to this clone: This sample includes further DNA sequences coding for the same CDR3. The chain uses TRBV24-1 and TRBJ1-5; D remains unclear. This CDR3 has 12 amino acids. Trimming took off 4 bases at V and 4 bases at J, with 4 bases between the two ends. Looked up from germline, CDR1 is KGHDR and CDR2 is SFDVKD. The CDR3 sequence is CATSDPNQPQHF. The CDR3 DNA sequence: TGTGCCACCAGTGACCCGAATCAGCCCCAGCATTTT.

The CDR3 DNA sequence: TGTGCCAGTAGTTCAGGGGACAGGCTATCTGAAAAACTGTTTTTT. Its protein product is CASSSGDRLSEKLFF. V gene TRBV19 combines with J gene TRBJ1-4, with TRBD1 identical over 8 bases. With 5 bases clipped from V and 7 bases from J, the junction kept 9 bases outside the gene matches. This CDR3 region has 15 residues. Germline V gene sequence: CDR1 LNHDA, CDR2 SQIVND (reference sequence).

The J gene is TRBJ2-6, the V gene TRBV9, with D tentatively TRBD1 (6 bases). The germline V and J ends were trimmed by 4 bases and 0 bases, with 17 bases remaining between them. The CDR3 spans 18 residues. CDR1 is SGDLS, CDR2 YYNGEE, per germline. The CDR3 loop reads CASSSPGTKDSGANVLTF. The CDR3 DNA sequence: TGTGCCAGCAGCAGTCCCGGGACAAAAGACTCTGGGGCCAACGTCCTGACTTTC.

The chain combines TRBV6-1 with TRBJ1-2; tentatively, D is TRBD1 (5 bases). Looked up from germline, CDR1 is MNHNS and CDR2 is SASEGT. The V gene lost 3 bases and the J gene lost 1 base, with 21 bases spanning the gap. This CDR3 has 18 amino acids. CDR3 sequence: CASSDATDFLVHNYGYTF. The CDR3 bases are TGTGCCAGCAGTGACGCGACAGATTTCCTCGTCCATAACTATGGCTACACCTTC.

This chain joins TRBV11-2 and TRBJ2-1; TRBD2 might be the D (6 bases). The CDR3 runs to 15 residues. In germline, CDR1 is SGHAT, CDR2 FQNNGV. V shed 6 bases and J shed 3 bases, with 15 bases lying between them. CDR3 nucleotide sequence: TGTGCCAGCAGACCTCCACTGGGGGGCTACAATGAGCAGTTCTTC. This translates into CASRPPLGGYNEQFF.